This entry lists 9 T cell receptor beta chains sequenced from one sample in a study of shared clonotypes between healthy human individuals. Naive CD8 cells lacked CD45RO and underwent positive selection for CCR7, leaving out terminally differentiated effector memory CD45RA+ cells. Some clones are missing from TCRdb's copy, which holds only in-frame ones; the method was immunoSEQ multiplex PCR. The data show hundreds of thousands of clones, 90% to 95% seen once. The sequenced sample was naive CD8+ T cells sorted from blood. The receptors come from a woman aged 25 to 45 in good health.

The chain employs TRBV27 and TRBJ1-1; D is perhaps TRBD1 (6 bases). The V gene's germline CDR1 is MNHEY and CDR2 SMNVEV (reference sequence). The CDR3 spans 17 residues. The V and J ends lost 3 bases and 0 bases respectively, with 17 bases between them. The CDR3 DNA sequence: TGTGCCAGCAGTTTTCGAGGCCCACAGGGCTTGAACACTGAAGCTTTCTTT. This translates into CASSFRGPQGLNTEAFF.

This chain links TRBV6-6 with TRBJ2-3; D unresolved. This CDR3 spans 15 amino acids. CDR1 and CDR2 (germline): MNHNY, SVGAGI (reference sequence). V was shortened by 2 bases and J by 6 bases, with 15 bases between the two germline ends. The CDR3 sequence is CASSYRPGARDTQYF. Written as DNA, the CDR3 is TGTGCCAGCAGTTACCGCCCAGGTGCCCGGGATACGCAGTATTTT.

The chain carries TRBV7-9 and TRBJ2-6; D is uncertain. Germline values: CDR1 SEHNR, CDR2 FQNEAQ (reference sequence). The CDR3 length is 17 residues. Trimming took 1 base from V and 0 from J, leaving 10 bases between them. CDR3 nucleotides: TGTGCCAGCAGCTTAGTGGGATCCAACTCTGGGGCCAACGTCCTGACTTTC. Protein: CASSLVGSNSGANVLTF.

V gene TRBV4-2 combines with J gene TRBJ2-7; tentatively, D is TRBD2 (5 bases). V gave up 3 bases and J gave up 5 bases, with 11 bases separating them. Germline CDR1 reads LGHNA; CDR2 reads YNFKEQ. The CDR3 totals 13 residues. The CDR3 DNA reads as TGTGCCAGCAGCCACACCCCTAGCCACGAGCAGTACTTC. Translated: CASSHTPSHEQYF.

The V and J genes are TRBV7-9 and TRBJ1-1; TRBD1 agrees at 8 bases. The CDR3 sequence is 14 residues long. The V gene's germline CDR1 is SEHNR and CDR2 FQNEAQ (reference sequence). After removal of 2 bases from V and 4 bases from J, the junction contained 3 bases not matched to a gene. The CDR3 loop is CASSLQGAGTEAFF. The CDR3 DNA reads TGTGCCAGCAGCTTACAGGGGGCGGGCACTGAAGCTTTCTTT.

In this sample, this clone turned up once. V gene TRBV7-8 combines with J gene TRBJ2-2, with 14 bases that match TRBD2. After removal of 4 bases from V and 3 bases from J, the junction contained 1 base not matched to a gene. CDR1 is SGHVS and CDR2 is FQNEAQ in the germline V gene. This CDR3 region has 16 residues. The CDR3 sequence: CASSSGLAGDTGELFF. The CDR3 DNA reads TGTGCCAGCAGCTCGGGACTAGCGGGAGACACCGGGGAGCTGTTTTTT.

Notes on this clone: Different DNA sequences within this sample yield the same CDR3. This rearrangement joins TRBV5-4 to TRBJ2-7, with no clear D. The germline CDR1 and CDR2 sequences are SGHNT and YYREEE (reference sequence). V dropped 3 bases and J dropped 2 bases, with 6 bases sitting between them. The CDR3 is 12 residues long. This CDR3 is CASSSGAYEQYF. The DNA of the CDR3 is TGTGCCAGCAGCTCGGGTGCCTACGAGCAGTACTTC.

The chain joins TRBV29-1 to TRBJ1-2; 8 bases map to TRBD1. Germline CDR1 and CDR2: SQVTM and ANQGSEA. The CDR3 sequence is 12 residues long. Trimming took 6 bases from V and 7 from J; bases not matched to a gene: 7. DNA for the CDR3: TGCAGCGTCCGGACAGGGTCTGGTGGCTACACCTTC. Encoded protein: CSVRTGSGGYTF.

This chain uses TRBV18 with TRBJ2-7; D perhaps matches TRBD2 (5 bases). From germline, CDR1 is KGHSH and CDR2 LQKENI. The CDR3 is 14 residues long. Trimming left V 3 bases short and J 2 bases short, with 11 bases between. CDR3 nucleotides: TGTGCCAGCTCACCGGGAGAAAGGCCCTACGAGCAGTACTTC. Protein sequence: CASSPGERPYEQYF.